One sample yielded the 31 T cell receptor beta chains listed below, sequenced in a study of PD-1 blockade in classical Hodgkin lymphoma. Profiling relied on immunoSEQ multiplex PCR, and the TCRdb table lists in-frame clones only, not all of them. In the table there are around 26,000 clones, around 86% of which are singletons. No patient escaped relapse after autologous stem cell transplantation, and brentuximab vedotin exposure varied. This specimen was peripheral blood mononuclear cells (PBMCs), taken before the second cycle of nivolumab. Receptors originate from a human donor with classical Hodgkin lymphoma.

V is TRBV5-6 and J is TRBJ2-7; D is possibly TRBD1 (6 bases). CDR3 length: 14 amino acids. The germline V gene has CDR1 SGHDT and CDR2 YYEEEE. V was trimmed by 5 bases and J by 5 bases, leaving 17 bases between them. In DNA form, the CDR3 reads TGTGCCAGCAGTGGGGGCGGCGGTCTCCACGAGCAGTACTTC. It codes for CASSGGGGLHEQYF.

This chain connects TRBV10-1 to TRBJ2-7; no clear D. The CDR3 has 12 residues. Looked up from germline, CDR1 is WNHNN and CDR2 is SYGVQD (reference sequence). V lost 9 bases and J lost 3, with 12 bases in between. The CDR3 sequence: CARGYVDYEQYF. DNA for the CDR3: TGCGCCAGGGGTTACGTAGACTACGAGCAGTACTTC.

The table lists this clone with a few counts. The genes are TRBV9 and TRBJ2-5; no reliable D call. Looked up from germline, CDR1 is SGDLS and CDR2 is YYNGEE. Between the trimmed V and J ends, which lost 10 bases and 4 bases, there was a span of 23 bases. The CDR3 extends over 15 amino acids. The CDR3 coding sequence is TGTGCCCCACAACCCCTATGGAGTTCAGGAGAGACCCAGTACTTC. Its protein is CAPQPLWSSGETQYF.

CDR3 amino acids: CASSLGDSFNSPLHF. CDR3 nucleotides: TGTGCCAGCAGCTTGGGGGACAGCTTTAATTCACCCCTCCACTTT. This chain uses TRBV5-6 with TRBJ1-6; 7 bases match TRBD1. This CDR3 contains 15 residues. The germline V gene encodes CDR1 SGHDT and CDR2 YYEEEE. V lost 0 bases to trimming and J lost 6 bases; unmatched junction nucleotides: 3. Full variable domain (missing parts from reference TRBV5-6 and TRBJ1-6): DAGVTQSPTHLIKTRGQQVTLRCSPKSGHDTVSWYQQALGQGPQFIFQYYEEEERQRGNFPDRFSGHQFPNYSSELNVNALLLGDSALYLCASSLGDSFNSPLHFGNGTRLTVT.

Of note for this clone: Sequence at one end of the junction differs from germline and may be a read error. The rearrangement joins TRBV7-7 to TRBJ1-1, with a possible D match to TRBD1 (5 bases). The CDR3 runs 16 residues. Germline assignment: CDR1 SSHAT and CDR2 FNYEAQ (reference sequence). Here the CDR3 DNA reads TGTGCTAGCAGCCCGGGACCTGGGGGTAGTAACACTGAAGCTTTCTTT. Its protein product is CASSPGPGGSNTEAFF. Combining the CDR3 with reference TRBV7-7 and TRBJ1-1 gives the whole variable domain GAGVSQSPRYKVTKRGQDVTLRCDPISSHATLYWYQQALGQGPEFLTYFNYEAQPDKSGLPSDRFSAERPEGSISTLTIQRTEQRDSAMYRCASSPGPGGSNTEAFFGQGTRLTVV.

This clone was seen just once. The V gene is TRBV7-2, the J gene TRBJ1-5, with a tentative D call TRBD1 (6 bases). V lost 3 bases to trimming and J lost 4 bases, with 10 bases between them. Germline-derived CDR1 and CDR2 are SGHTA and FQGNSA. The CDR3 consists of 14 residues. CDR3 protein: CASSFGQLNQPQHF. In DNA form, the CDR3 reads TGTGCCAGCAGCTTCGGACAGCTAAATCAGCCCCAGCATTTT. Full variable domain (missing parts from reference TRBV7-2 and TRBJ1-5): GAGVSQSPSNKVTEKGKDVELRCDPISGHTALYWYRQSLGQGLEFLIYFQGNSAPDKSGLPSDRFSAERTGGSVSTLTIQRTQQEDSAVYLCASSFGQLNQPQHFGDGTRLSIL.

The genes are TRBV4-1 and TRBJ2-7; D remains unclear. The CDR3 has 14 amino acids. V dropped 5 bases and J dropped 7 bases, with 18 bases sitting between them. Per germline, CDR1 MGHRA and CDR2 YSYEKL. The CDR3 is CASSFPGAVWEQYF. The CDR3 nucleotides are TGCGCCAGCAGCTTCCCAGGTGCCGTTTGGGAGCAGTACTTC.

The V and J genes are TRBV5-6 and TRBJ2-1, with D perhaps matching TRBD2 (5 bases). Germline V gene lookup returns CDR1 SGHDT and CDR2 YYEEEE. The CDR3 contains 15 residues. Deletions cut 2 bases from V and 9 bases from J, with 18 bases between. The CDR3 DNA follows: TGTGCCAGCAGCTTAGAAACTAGGTTTTTCGGTGAGCAGTTCTTC. It encodes CASSLETRFFGEQFF.

V and J are TRBV7-9 and TRBJ1-1; 9 nucleotides align to TRBD1. V dropped 5 bases and J dropped 4; count of bases not matched to a gene: 5. The CDR3 loop spans 14 amino acids. The germline V gene has CDR1 SEHNR and CDR2 FQNEAQ (reference sequence). The DNA of the CDR3 is TGTGCCAGCAGCCTAGGGACAGGGCTCACTGAAGCTTTCTTT. Translation: CASSLGTGLTEAFF.

This chain links TRBV30 with TRBJ2-1; D is unresolved. Per germline, CDR1 GTSNPN and CDR2 SVGIG (reference sequence). CDR3 length: 13 amino acids. V lost 4 bases and J 8 bases, leaving 15 bases between the germline ends. The CDR3 bases are TGTGCCTGGATCTCCCCCGCCGGGCATGAGCAGTTCTTC. It codes for CAWISPAGHEQFF.

This clone was counted between two and nine times. This chain connects TRBV11-1 to TRBJ2-7; D possibly matches TRBD1 or TRBD2 (5 bases each). Germline CDR1 is SGHAT and CDR2 is FQDESV (reference sequence). V lost 1 base, J lost 3 bases, and 19 bases lay in between. The CDR3 extends over 17 amino acids. Here the CDR3 reads CASSLGGRARESYEQYF. CDR3 nucleotide sequence: TGTGCCAGCAGCTTAGGGGGCAGGGCCAGGGAGAGCTACGAGCAGTACTTC. The variable domain in full, completed from reference TRBV11-1 and TRBJ2-7, reads EAEVAQSPRYKITEKSQAVAFWCDPISGHATLYWYRQILGQGPELLVQFQDESVVDDSQLPKDRFSAERLKGVDSTLKIQPAELGDSAMYLCASSLGGRARESYEQYFGPGTRLTVT.

This chain uses TRBV30 with TRBJ2-7; D is unclear. The CDR3 is made up of 16 amino acids. V lost 0 bases, J lost 3 bases, and 18 bases lay in between. The V gene's germline CDR1 is GTSNPN and CDR2 SVGIG (reference sequence). The CDR3 here is CAWSVLSLRRGYEQYF. CDR3 DNA: TGTGCCTGGAGTGTACTTTCCCTCAGGCGAGGCTACGAGCAGTACTTC.

The V gene is TRBV19, the J gene TRBJ2-5; 12 bases fit TRBD2. Germline trimming cut 8 bases from V and 5 bases from J; bases unmatched to any gene: 3. Looked up from germline, CDR1 is LNHDA and CDR2 is SQIVND (reference sequence). The CDR3 covers 13 residues. CDR3 in DNA: TGTGCCAGTGGACTAGCGGGGAGGGAGACCCAGTACTTC. Translation gives CASGLAGRETQYF.

The chain has TRBV4-1 and TRBJ2-1; D is unresolved. The CDR3 length is 18 residues. From germline, CDR1 is MGHRA and CDR2 YSYEKL. V gave up 1 base and J gave up 0 bases, with 16 bases separating them. The CDR3 DNA reads TGCGCCAGCAGCCAAGTCGACGCCCAGGCTAGCTCCTACAATGAGCAGTTCTTC. Protein product: CASSQVDAQASSYNEQFF.

This chain links TRBV6-1 with TRBJ2-3; D not certain. Trimming stripped 2 bases from V and 3 bases from J, with 12 bases between. This CDR3 has 15 residues. CDR1 and CDR2 (germline): MNHNS, SASEGT. The CDR3 is CASSELIERTDTQYF. In nucleotides, the CDR3 is TGTGCCAGCAGTGAATTAATTGAGAGGACAGATACGCAGTATTTT.

V is TRBV5-4 and J is TRBJ2-5; 8 bases are a match to TRBD1. V lost 4 bases to trimming and J lost 2 bases; unmatched junction nucleotides: 7. CDR1 SGHNT and CDR2 YYREEE come from the germline V gene (reference sequence). CDR3 length: 15 residues. The CDR3 DNA reads as TGTGCCAGCAGCCAAAAGGGGGACAGGCAAGAGACCCAGTACTTC. It specifies CASSQKGDRQETQYF.

Written as DNA, the CDR3 is TGTGCCAGCAGCCAAGGGAGACCGGGACTAGCGGGGCCCGCCTACGAGCAGTACTTC. Amino acids: CASSQGRPGLAGPAYEQYF. This sequence joins TRBV14 and TRBJ2-7; 13 bases are a match to TRBD2. Per the germline V gene, CDR1 is SGHDN and CDR2 is FVKESK. The V segment lost 1 base and the J segment 2 bases; nucleotides outside the gene matches: 11. The CDR3 loop spans 19 amino acids.

V and J are TRBV11-3 and TRBJ2-3; no reliable D call. V was shortened by 3 bases and J by 4 bases, with 17 bases between the two germline ends. The CDR3 extends over 16 amino acids. CDR1 is SGHNT and CDR2 is YENEEA in the germline V gene. CDR3 nucleotide sequence: TGTGCCAGCAGCTTCTCATTGGGGATAGCCGCAGATACGCAGTATTTT. The encoded protein is CASSFSLGIAADTQYF.

V is TRBV27 and J is TRBJ1-2; D gene unclear. V was trimmed by 6 bases and J by 5 bases, leaving 7 bases between them. The CDR3 spans 11 residues. The germline V gene encodes CDR1 MNHEY and CDR2 SMNVEV (reference sequence). The CDR3 DNA sequence: TGTGCCAGCAGGGACGGTTATGGCTACACCTTC. Translating it yields CASRDGYGYTF.

CDR3 nucleotide sequence: TGTGCCAGCGGGAAAGCTTTCTTT. The encoded protein is CASGKAFF. This chain uses TRBV6-5 with TRBJ1-1; D is undetermined. This CDR3 has 8 amino acids. The germline V gene has CDR1 MNHEY and CDR2 SVGAGI. Trimming pared 8 bases from V and 9 bases from J, leaving 4 bases between.

V is TRBV5-6 and J is TRBJ1-2; unclear D gene. V gave up 0 bases and J gave up 4 bases, with 13 bases separating them. The CDR3 runs to 15 residues. In germline, CDR1 is SGHDT, CDR2 YYEEEE. The CDR3 nucleotides read TGTGCCAGCAGCTTGGGCCGGGAAGAAAGCTATGGCTACACCTTC. Its translation: CASSLGREESYGYTF.

The V and J genes are TRBV7-6 and TRBJ2-2; maybe TRBD1 (5 bases). The CDR3 has 16 amino acids. V shed 3 bases and J shed 1 base, with 12 bases lying between them. The germline gives CDR1 SGHVS, CDR2 FNYEAQ. The CDR3 DNA follows: TGTGCCAGCAGCTTCTTCGGGCAGGGGAACACCGGGGAGCTGTTTTTT. As protein: CASSFFGQGNTGELFF.

The chain is built from TRBV11-2 and TRBJ1-1; tentatively, D is TRBD1 (5 bases). This CDR3 has 12 residues. V lost 3 bases and J lost 11, with 13 bases in between. Germline values: CDR1 SGHAT, CDR2 FQNNGV. The CDR3: CASSFGGLPAFF. CDR3 bases: TGTGCCAGCAGCTTCGGGGGACTCCCTGCTTTCTTT.

V and J are TRBV9 and TRBJ2-3; the D is unclear. Trimming left V 9 bases short and J 8 bases short, with 7 bases between. Germline loops: CDR1 SGDLS, CDR2 YYNGEE. The CDR3 runs to 9 residues. For the CDR3, the DNA is TGTGCCAACCCGGGTACGCAGTATTTT. It translates to CANPGTQYF. The variable domain in full, completed from reference TRBV9 and TRBJ2-3, reads DSGVTQTPKHLITATGQRVTLRCSPRSGDLSVYWYQQSLDQGLQFLIQYYNGEERAKGNILERFSAQQFPDLHSELNLSSLELGDSALYFCANPGTQYFGPGTRLTVL.

The rearrangement uses TRBV6-6 and TRBJ1-1; 9 bases are shared with TRBD1. There are 12 residues in the CDR3. J was trimmed by 10 bases and V by 7 bases; bases with no gene match: 7. Germline values: CDR1 MNHNY, CDR2 SVGAGI (reference sequence). The CDR3 nucleotides read TGTGCCAGCACCGTGGGGACAGGGCCAGCTTTCTTT. Translated, it gives CASTVGTGPAFF.

The rearrangement uses TRBV2 and TRBJ2-2; TRBD2 matches 10 bases. Germline V gene data show CDR1 as SNHLY and CDR2 as FYNNEI. The CDR3 has 16 amino acids. V lost 4 bases to trimming and J lost 4 bases; unmatched junction nucleotides: 6. The CDR3 here is CASSGPGLASTGELFF. The CDR3 region has the DNA TGTGCCAGCAGTGGGCCGGGACTAGCGAGCACCGGGGAGCTGTTTTTT.

The genes are TRBV6-5 and TRBJ2-7, with D tentatively TRBD2 (6 bases). The CDR3 runs to 14 residues. CDR1 and CDR2 from the germline V gene are MNHEY and SVGAGI. V gave up 7 bases and J gave up 5 bases, with 18 bases separating them. The CDR3 sequence: CASTQTGERDEQYF. The CDR3, as DNA: TGTGCCAGCACCCAGACGGGGGAAAGGGACGAGCAGTACTTC.

In its sample, this clone was seen a few times. Different DNA sequences within this sample yield the same CDR3. The J gene is TRBJ1-1, the V gene TRBV19; D unresolved. This CDR3 contains 13 residues. CDR1 and CDR2 from the germline V gene are LNHDA and SQIVND (reference sequence). Trimming removed 1 base at V and 5 bases at J, with 8 bases between. CDR3 DNA: TGTGCCAGTAGTATAGGAACGGCGACTGAAGCTTTCTTT. Translating gives CASSIGTATEAFF.

The gene calls are TRBV7-8 and TRBJ1-5, with 7 bases aligning to TRBD1. Germline V gives CDR1 SGHVS, CDR2 FQNEAQ. This CDR3 comprises 15 residues. The J segment lost 0 bases and the V segment lost 1 base, leaving 0 bases of the junction unmatched. The CDR3 sequence: CASSLDRGSNQPQHF. In nucleotides, the CDR3 is TGTGCCAGCAGCTTAGACAGGGGTAGCAATCAGCCCCAGCATTTT.

The V gene is TRBV14, the J gene TRBJ2-7; possible D gene TRBD1, 6 bases. Germline CDR1 is SGHDN and CDR2 is FVKESK. The CDR3 runs 13 residues. V shed 1 base and J shed 6 bases, with 10 bases lying between them. The CDR3 sequence: CASSQVRGSEQYF. The CDR3, as DNA: TGTGCCAGCAGCCAAGTGAGGGGGTCCGAGCAGTACTTC. The full variable domain, in which reference TRBV14 and TRBJ2-7 provide the parts outside the CDR3, is EAGVTQFPSHSVIEKGQTVTLRCDPISGHDNLYWYRRVMGKEIKFLLHFVKESKQDESGMPNNRFLAERTGGTYSTLKVQPAELEDSGVYFCASSQVRGSEQYFGPGTRLTVT.

The chain uses TRBV18 and TRBJ2-5; D uncertain. Germline lookup yields CDR1 KGHSH and CDR2 LQKENI. The germline V and J ends were trimmed by 0 bases and 1 base, with 6 bases remaining between them. The CDR3 consists of 14 residues. DNA for the CDR3: TGTGCCAGCTCACCACCGAGCAGCCAAGAGACCCAGTACTTC. This encodes CASSPPSSQETQYF. Supplemented by reference TRBV18 and TRBJ2-5, the full variable domain reads NAGVMQNPRHLVRRRGQEARLRCSPMKGHSHVYWYRQLPEEGLKFMVYLQKENIIDESGMPKERFSAEFPKEGPSILRIQQVVRGDSAAYFCASSPPSSQETQYFGPGTRLLVL.